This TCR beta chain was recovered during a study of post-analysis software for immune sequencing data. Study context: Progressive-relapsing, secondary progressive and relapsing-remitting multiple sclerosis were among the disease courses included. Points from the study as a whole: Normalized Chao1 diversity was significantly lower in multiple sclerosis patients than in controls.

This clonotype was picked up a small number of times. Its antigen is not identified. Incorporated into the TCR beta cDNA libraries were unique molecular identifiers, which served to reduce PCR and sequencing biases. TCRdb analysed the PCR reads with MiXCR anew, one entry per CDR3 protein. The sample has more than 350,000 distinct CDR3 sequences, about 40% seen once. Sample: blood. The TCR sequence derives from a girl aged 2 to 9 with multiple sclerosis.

CDR3 bases: TGTGCTAGTGGTTTGGTCCCTCCCGGACAGGATCTCACAGATACGCAGTATTTT. This gives the protein CASGLVPPGQDLTDTQYF. The chain joins TRBV12-5 to TRBJ2-3; TRBD1 aligns across 7 bases. Trimming at V came to 0 bases and at J to 2 bases, leaving 11 bases not matched to a gene. The length of the CDR3 is 18 residues. Germline V gene data show CDR1 as LGHNT and CDR2 as FRNRAP.